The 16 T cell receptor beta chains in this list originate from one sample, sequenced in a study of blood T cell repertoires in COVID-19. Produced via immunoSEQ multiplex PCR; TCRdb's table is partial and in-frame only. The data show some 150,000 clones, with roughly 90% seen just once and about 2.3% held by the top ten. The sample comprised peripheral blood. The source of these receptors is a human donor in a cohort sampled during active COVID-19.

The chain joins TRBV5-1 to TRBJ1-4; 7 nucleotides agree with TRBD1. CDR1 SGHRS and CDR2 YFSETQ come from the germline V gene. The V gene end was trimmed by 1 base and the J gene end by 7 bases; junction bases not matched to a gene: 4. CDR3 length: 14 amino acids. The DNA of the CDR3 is TGCGCCAGCAGCTTGAGGGGGCGCAGTGAAAAACTGTTTTTT. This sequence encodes CASSLRGRSEKLFF.

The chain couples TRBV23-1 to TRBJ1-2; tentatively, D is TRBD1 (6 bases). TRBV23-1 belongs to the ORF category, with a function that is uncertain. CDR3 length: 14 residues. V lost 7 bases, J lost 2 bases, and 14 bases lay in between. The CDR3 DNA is TGCGCCAGCACCCCGGGACATAGAAACTATGGCTACACCTTC. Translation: CASTPGHRNYGYTF.

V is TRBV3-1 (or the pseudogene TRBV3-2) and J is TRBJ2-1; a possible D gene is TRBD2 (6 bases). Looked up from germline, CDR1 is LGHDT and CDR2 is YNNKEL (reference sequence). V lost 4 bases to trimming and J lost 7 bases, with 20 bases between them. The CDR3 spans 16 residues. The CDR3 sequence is CASSLQTSFPRNEQFF. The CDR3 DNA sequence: TGTGCCAGCAGCCTTCAGACTAGTTTTCCGCGGAATGAGCAGTTCTTC.

CDR3 protein: CASRTRTGIDSPLHF. Here the CDR3 DNA reads TGTGCCAGCAGGACCCGGACAGGGATTGATTCACCCCTCCACTTT. The V gene is TRBV6-6, the J gene TRBJ1-6, with 8 nucleotides matching TRBD1. Germline assignment: CDR1 MNHNY and CDR2 SVGAGI (reference sequence). The length of the CDR3 is 15 residues. V lost 6 bases to trimming and J lost 8 bases; unmatched junction nucleotides: 9.

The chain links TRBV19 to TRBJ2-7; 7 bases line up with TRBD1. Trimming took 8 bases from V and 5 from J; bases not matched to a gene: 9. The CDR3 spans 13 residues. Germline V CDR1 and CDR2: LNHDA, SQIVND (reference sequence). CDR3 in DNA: TGTGCCAGTGGTCGGCAGGGGGTCCACGAGCAGTACTTC. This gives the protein CASGRQGVHEQYF.

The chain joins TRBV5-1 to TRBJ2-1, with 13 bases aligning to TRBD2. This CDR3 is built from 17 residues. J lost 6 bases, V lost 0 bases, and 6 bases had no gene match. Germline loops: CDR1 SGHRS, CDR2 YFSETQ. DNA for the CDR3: TGCGCCAGCAGCTTGGGGACTAGCGGGAGATTGGGCAATGAGCAGTTCTTC. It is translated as CASSLGTSGRLGNEQFF.

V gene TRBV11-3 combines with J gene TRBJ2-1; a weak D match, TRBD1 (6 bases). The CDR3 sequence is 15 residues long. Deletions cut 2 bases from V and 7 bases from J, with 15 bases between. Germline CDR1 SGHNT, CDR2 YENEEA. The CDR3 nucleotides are TGTGCCAGCAGCTTAAGGCAGGGGTCGATTAATGAGCAGTTCTTC. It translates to CASSLRQGSINEQFF.

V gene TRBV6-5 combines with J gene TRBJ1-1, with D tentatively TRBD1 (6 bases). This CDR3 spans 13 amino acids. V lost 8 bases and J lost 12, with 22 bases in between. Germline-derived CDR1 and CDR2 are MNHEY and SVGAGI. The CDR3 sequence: CASLGRGMFRPFF. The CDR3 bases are TGTGCCAGCCTGGGCAGGGGTATGTTTCGACCTTTCTTT.

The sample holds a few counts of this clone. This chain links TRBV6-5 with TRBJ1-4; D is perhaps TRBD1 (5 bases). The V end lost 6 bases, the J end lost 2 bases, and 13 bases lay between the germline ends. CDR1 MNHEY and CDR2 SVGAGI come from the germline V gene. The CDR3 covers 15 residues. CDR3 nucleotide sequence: TGTGCCAGCAGGGACAAGGGGAAGACTAATGAAAAACTGTTTTTT. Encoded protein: CASRDKGKTNEKLFF.

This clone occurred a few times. DNA of the CDR3: TGTGCCAGCAGCTTAGACGGGGTAGCCTCACCCCTCCACTTT. Translation: CASSLDGVASPLHF. V and J are TRBV7-2 and TRBJ1-6; no clear D gene. The CDR3 extends over 14 amino acids. The V gene's germline CDR1 is SGHTA and CDR2 FQGNSA. V lost 1 base, J lost 10 bases, and 11 bases lay in between.

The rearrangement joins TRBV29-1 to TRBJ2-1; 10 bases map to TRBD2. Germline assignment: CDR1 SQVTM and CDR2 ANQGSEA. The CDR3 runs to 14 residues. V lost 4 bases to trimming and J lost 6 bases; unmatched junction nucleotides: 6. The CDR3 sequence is CSVGASGGSNEQFF. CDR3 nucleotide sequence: TGCAGCGTTGGGGCTAGCGGGGGAAGCAATGAGCAGTTCTTC.

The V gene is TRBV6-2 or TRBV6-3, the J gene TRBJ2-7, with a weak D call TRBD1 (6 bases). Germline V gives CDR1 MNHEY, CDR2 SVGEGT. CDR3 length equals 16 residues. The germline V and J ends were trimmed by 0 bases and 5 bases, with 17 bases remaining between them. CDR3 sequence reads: CASSYSIGRGDDEQYF. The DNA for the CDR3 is TGTGCCAGCAGTTACTCGATCGGCAGGGGTGACGACGAGCAGTACTTC.

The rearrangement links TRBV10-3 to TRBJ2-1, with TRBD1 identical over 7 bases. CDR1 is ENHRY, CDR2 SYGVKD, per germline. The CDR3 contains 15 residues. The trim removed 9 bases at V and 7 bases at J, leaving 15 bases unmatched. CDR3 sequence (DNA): TGTGCCATGGCAGATCGACAGGGTCTATGGAATGAGCAGTTCTTC. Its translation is CAMADRQGLWNEQFF.

The CDR3 loop reads CASSLDRGFTYEQYF. CDR3 coding DNA: TGCGCCAGCAGCTTGGATCGCGGGTTTACCTACGAGCAGTACTTC. The chain carries TRBV5-1 and TRBJ2-7, with a tentative D call TRBD2 (5 bases). The germline V gene has CDR1 SGHRS and CDR2 YFSETQ. The V and J ends lost 0 bases and 2 bases respectively, with 12 bases between them. CDR3 length: 15 amino acids.

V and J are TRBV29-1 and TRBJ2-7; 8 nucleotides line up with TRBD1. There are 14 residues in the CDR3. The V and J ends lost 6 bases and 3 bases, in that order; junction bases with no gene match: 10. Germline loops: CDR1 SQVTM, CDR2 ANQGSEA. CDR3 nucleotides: TGCAGCGTGACCTCGGACAGGGACAGCTACGAGCAGTACTTC. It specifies CSVTSDRDSYEQYF.

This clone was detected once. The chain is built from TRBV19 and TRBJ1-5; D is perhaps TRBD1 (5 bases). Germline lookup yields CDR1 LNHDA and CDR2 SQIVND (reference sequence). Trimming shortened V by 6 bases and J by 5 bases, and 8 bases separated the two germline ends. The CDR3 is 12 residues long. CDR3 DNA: TGTGCCAGTAGCCAGGGCCATCAGCCCCAGCATTTT. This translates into CASSQGHQPQHF.